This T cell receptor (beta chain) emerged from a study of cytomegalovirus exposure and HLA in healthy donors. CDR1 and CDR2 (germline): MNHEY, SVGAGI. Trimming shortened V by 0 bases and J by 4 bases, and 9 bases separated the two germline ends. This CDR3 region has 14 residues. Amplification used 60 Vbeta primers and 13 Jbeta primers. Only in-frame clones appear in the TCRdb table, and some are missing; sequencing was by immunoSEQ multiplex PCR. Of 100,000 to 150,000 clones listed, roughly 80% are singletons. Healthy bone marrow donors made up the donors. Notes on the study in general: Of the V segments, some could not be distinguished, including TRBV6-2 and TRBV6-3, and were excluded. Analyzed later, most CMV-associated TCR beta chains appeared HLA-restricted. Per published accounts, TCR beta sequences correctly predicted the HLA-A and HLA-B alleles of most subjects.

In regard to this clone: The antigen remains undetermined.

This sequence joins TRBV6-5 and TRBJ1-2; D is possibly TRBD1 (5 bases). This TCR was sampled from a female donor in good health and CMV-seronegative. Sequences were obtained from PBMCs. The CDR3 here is CASSYSWGGYGYTF. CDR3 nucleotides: TGTGCCAGCAGTTACTCTTGGGGCGGCTATGGCTACACCTTC.